This is a list of T cell receptor beta chains from one sample in a study of blood T cell repertoires in COVID-19. Using immunoSEQ multiplex PCR, the repertoire was profiled, and TCRdb retains in-frame clones only, with some absent. The sample lists about 65,000 clones, approximately 95% occurring once. Sequenced: peripheral blood. Receptors originate from an older man with active COVID-19. Both conserved end residues are part of each CDR3. The D gene is left open where the match is weak. Some rows mark clone size as missing; the rest say once, few, many or name a class of expanded clone.

CDR3aa,CDR3nt,j_gene,v_gene,abundance,d_gene
CASSSRLAGRETQYF,TGTGCCAGCAGTTCCCGACTAGCTGGGCGAGAGACCCAGTACTTC,TRBJ2-5,TRBV2,NA,TRBD2
CASSMGGGLIVAEAFF,TGTGCCAGTAGTATGGGTGGGGGCCTAATCGTAGCTGAAGCTTTCTTT,TRBJ1-1,TRBV19,NA,NA
CASSPTGFGGELFF,TGTGCCAGCAGCCCGACAGGGTTTGGCGGGGAGCTGTTTTTT,TRBJ2-2,TRBV7-2,NA,TRBD1
CASSFSGVVSNEQFF,TGCGCCAGCAGCTTTAGCGGGGTAGTAAGTAATGAGCAGTTCTTC,TRBJ2-1,TRBV5-1,NA,TRBD2
CASSLVTESPLHF,TGTGCCAGCAGCTTAGTAACAGAATCACCCCTCCACTTT,TRBJ1-6,TRBV11-3,NA,NA
CASSHGGYGNEKLFF,TGTGCCAGCAGCCACGGAGGGTATGGTAATGAAAAACTGTTTTTT,TRBJ1-4,TRBV5-4,NA,NA
CSVWIGWNEQFF,TGCAGCGTTTGGATCGGGTGGAATGAGCAGTTCTTC,TRBJ2-1,TRBV29-1,NA,NA
CASSGGLYNEQFF,TGTGCCAGCAGCGGGGGACTCTACAATGAGCAGTTCTTC,TRBJ2-1,TRBV11-3,NA,NA
CASNLPPVTSGANVLTF,TGTGCCAGCAACCTACCCCCGGTTACCTCTGGGGCCAACGTCCTGACTTTC,TRBJ2-6,TRBV5-5,NA,NA
CSVGRGSNEQFF,TGCAGCGTAGGGCGGGGGTCCAATGAGCAGTTCTTC,TRBJ2-1,TRBV29-1,NA,TRBD2
CASSHSGGGQETQYF,TGTGCCAGCAGCCATTCCGGGGGGGGGCAAGAGACCCAGTACTTC,TRBJ2-5,TRBV3-1/TRBV3-2,NA,TRBD2
CASSHLEGANEKLFF,TGTGCCAGCAGCCACCTCGAGGGAGCTAATGAAAAACTGTTTTTT,TRBJ1-4,TRBV3-1/TRBV3-2,NA,NA
CSAAEGYGYTF,TGCAGTGCGGCGGAGGGCTATGGCTACACCTTC,TRBJ1-2,TRBV20-1,NA,NA
CASSLKTGADSPLHF,TGTGCCAGCTCACTAAAAACAGGGGCGGATTCACCCCTCCACTTT,TRBJ1-6,TRBV18,NA,TRBD1
CSVYTPGTSPREQYF,TGCAGCGTGTACACTCCTGGGACTTCGCCTCGGGAGCAGTACTTC,TRBJ2-7,TRBV29-1,NA,NA
CASSPPTGGVTEAFF,TGTGCCAGCAGCCCCCCGACAGGGGGAGTCACTGAAGCTTTCTTT,TRBJ1-1,TRBV9,NA,TRBD1
CASKREAVNTEAFF,TGTGCCAGCAAGCGGGAGGCCGTAAACACTGAAGCTTTCTTT,TRBJ1-1,TRBV2,NA,NA
CASSLDRPSDTQYF,TGTGCCAGCAGCTTGGACAGGCCGTCGGATACGCAGTATTTT,TRBJ2-3,TRBV11-3,NA,TRBD1
CSVAVGTGPYEQYF,TGCAGCGTTGCGGTAGGGACAGGTCCCTACGAGCAGTACTTC,TRBJ2-7,TRBV29-1,NA,TRBD1
CASKQEGTVGEKLFF,TGTGCCAGCAAACAGGAAGGGACAGTCGGCGAAAAACTGTTTTTT,TRBJ1-4,TRBV27,NA,TRBD1
CASTAFAQGAYEQYF,TGTGCCAGCACCGCATTCGCACAGGGGGCCTACGAGCAGTACTTC,TRBJ2-7,TRBV7-8,NA,TRBD1
CASSVQGSGNTIYF,TGCGCCAGCAGCGTGCAGGGCTCTGGAAACACCATATATTTT,TRBJ1-3,TRBV5-1,NA,NA
CASSLGGAVGEKLFF,TGTGCCAGCAGTTTAGGGGGGGCGGTAGGTGAAAAACTGTTTTTT,TRBJ1-4,TRBV28,NA,NA
CASSTDSSSYEQYF,TGCGCCAGCAGCACGGACAGCAGCTCCTACGAGCAGTACTTC,TRBJ2-7,TRBV4-1,NA,NA
CASSSRQEPMNTEAFF,TGTGCCAGCAGCTCCAGACAGGAACCCATGAACACTGAAGCTTTCTTT,TRBJ1-1,TRBV7-9,once,NA
CASSLTTQDVEKLFF,TGTGCCAGCTCACTCACCACTCAGGATGTTGAAAAACTGTTTTTT,TRBJ1-4,TRBV18,once,NA
CASSPIRTSGGADEQFF,TGCGCCAGCAGCCCTATCAGGACTAGCGGGGGGGCTGATGAGCAGTTCTTC,TRBJ2-1,TRBV4-3,NA,TRBD2
CASSYSQGTQPQHF,TGTGCCAGCAGTTACTCACAGGGAACCCAGCCCCAGCATTTT,TRBJ1-5,TRBV6-5,NA,NA
CASSPTRNQPQHF,TGTGCCAGCAGCCCCACGAGGAATCAGCCCCAGCATTTT,TRBJ1-5,TRBV2,few,NA